This TCR beta chain was identified in a study of cytomegalovirus exposure and HLA in healthy donors. The CDR3 totals 14 residues. Germline V gene lookup returns CDR1 SGHKS and CDR2 YYEKEE (reference sequence). The germline V and J ends were trimmed by 4 bases and 5 bases, with 16 bases remaining between them. Researchers ran the PCR with 60 Vbeta and 13 Jbeta primers. Sequencing used immunoSEQ multiplex PCR; TCRdb keeps in-frame clones, though not all of them. This table has 100,000 to 150,000 clones, about 74% appearing once. The clonotype comes from a woman between 35 and 50 years old in good health and CMV-seropositive. V is TRBV5-5 and J is TRBJ2-7; possibly TRBD2 for D (6 bases). Sequenced material: PBMCs. This CDR3 is CASSPTSTLHEQYF. In DNA form, the CDR3 reads TGTGCCAGCAGCCCGACTAGTACTCTCCACGAGCAGTACTTC.